A selection of T cell receptor beta chains follows, all from one sample in a study of blood T cell repertoires in COVID-19. Repertoires were generated with immunoSEQ multiplex PCR, while TCRdb's copy carries only in-frame clones and drops some. Of hundreds of thousands of clones listed, about 85% are singletons. The specimen sequenced was peripheral blood. Receptors were obtained from a man in his late teens or twenties with active or convalescent COVID-19. The CDR3 runs from the conserved cysteine through the conserved F or W. D genes are given only for firm matches. The size of a clone is reported for some rows only, either as once, few or many, or as a class for expanded clones.

>.|.|TRBV27|TRBJ1-5
TGTGCCAGCAGTCCAAGGGGCGTTTACAGCAATCAGCCCCAGCATTTT
CASSPRGVYSNQPQHF
>TRBD1|.|TRBV28|TRBJ2-7
TGTGCCAGCAGTGGGACAGGGGGCTTTTACGAGCAGTACTTC
CASSGTGGFYEQYF
>.|.|TRBV6-5|TRBJ2-3
TGTGCCACCGACTTCACAGATACGCAGTATTTT
CATDFTDTQYF
>.|few|TRBV27|TRBJ2-7
TGTGCCAGCAGTTTACGGTGGGACAAACTCTACGAGCAGTACTTC
CASSLRWDKLYEQYF
>TRBD1|.|TRBV7-9|TRBJ1-1
TGTGCCAGCAGCTTGACAGGGGGGACCCCTGAAGCTTTCTTT
CASSLTGGTPEAFF
>.|.|TRBV28|TRBJ2-1
TGTGCCAGCAATTTTCGAGCCTCGTACAATGAGCAGTTCTTC
CASNFRASYNEQFF
>TRBD1|.|TRBV25-1|TRBJ1-6
TGTGCCAGCAGAGCCCAAGGGGGCGCGCATTCACCCCTCCACTTT
CASRAQGGAHSPLHF
>TRBD2|.|TRBV9|TRBJ2-5
TGTGCCAGCAGCGTGTCTAGCGGGAGGTCGGGGGAGACCCAGTACTTC
CASSVSSGRSGETQYF
>.|.|TRBV18|TRBJ1-4
TGTGCCAGCTCACCGGGCCAGCTTAATGAAAAACTGTTTTTT
CASSPGQLNEKLFF
>TRBD1|.|TRBV12-3/TRBV12-4|TRBJ2-5
TGTGCCAGCGGGGACAGAGGCGCTGAGACCCAGTACTTC
CASGDRGAETQYF
>TRBD1|.|TRBV18|TRBJ1-2
TGTGCCAGCTCACCATACGAGGGGGCCGGTGACTACACCTTC
CASSPYEGAGDYTF
>.|few|TRBV15|TRBJ1-5
TGTGCCACCAGCACCAGGAGCAATCAGCCCCAGCATTTT
CATSTRSNQPQHF
>.|.|TRBV5-5|TRBJ2-7
TGTGCCAGCAGCAGCGGAGGGGACCCGAGGCACTACGAGCAGTACTTC
CASSSGGDPRHYEQYF
>TRBD2|.|TRBV2|TRBJ2-3
TGTGCCAGCAGTGGACTAGCGGGAGCAACAGATACGCAGTATTTT
CASSGLAGATDTQYF
>TRBD2|.|TRBV6-1|TRBJ2-3
TGTGCCAGCAGTGGCACCCTAGCGGGGAAAGCCTCTAGCACAGATACGCAGTATTTT
CASSGTLAGKASSTDTQYF
>.|.|TRBV18|TRBJ2-2
TGTGCCAGCTCACCGACGACAGGACGCACCGGGGAGCTGTTTTTT
CASSPTTGRTGELFF